This record looks at one T cell receptor (beta chain) sequence and its context. Original processing methods: How many nucleated cells were present was estimated from reference gene primer amplification. Sequencing used immunoSEQ multiplex PCR; TCRdb keeps in-frame clones, though not all of them. Clone size and V and J calls were adopted from that table, with D and trimming inferred from the DNA. This repertoire shows 68,000 or so clones, around three quarters found once; its top ten account for less than 25%. J gave up 9 bases and V 5 bases, and 6 bases lay outside the gene matches. This CDR3 comprises 13 residues. The germline V gene has CDR1 SGHAT and CDR2 FQNNGV. These data originate in a study of blood T cell repertoires in COVID-19. The wider study: Donors in the United States, Italy and Spain gave samples during acute or convalescent COVID-19. T cells, B-cell-depleted T cells, or PBMCs supplied cDNA or gDNA.

The sequence was collected from a human donor in a cohort sampled during active COVID-19. Sequenced: peripheral blood. The genes are TRBV11-2 and TRBJ2-1, with 8 bases matching TRBD2. CDR3 amino acids: CASSTGLAGEQFF. CDR3 sequence (DNA): TGTGCCAGCAGCACTGGACTAGCAGGTGAGCAGTTCTTC.